The 22 T cell receptor beta chains presented below share a single source sample, sequenced in a study of T cells in localized non-small cell lung cancer. Assay used: immunoSEQ multiplex PCR; TCRdb lists only in-frame clones, some missing. This sample has a few thousand clones, with around 25% found just once. Sequenced material: lung tumor tissue, taken before any cancer treatment. These receptors were collected from a man aged 35 to 69 with stage III lung adenocarcinoma.

V is TRBV5-1 and J is TRBJ2-5; 11 nucleotides align to TRBD1. The CDR3 contains 14 residues. V was clipped by 4 bases and J by 5 bases; unmatched bases: 4. Germline V gene sequence: CDR1 SGHRS, CDR2 YFSETQ. CDR3 sequence: CASSRTGGEETQYF. Here the CDR3 DNA reads TGCGCCAGCAGCAGGACAGGGGGCGAGGAGACCCAGTACTTC.

There are a few counts of this clone. The V gene is TRBV10-3, the J gene TRBJ2-7; 8 bases match TRBD1. Trimming took 10 bases from V and 1 from J; bases not matched to a gene: 3. Germline CDR1 and CDR2: ENHRY and SYGVKD. The length of the CDR3 is 12 residues. The CDR3 is CASGQGSYEQYF. As DNA, the CDR3 is TGTGCCAGCGGACAGGGATCCTACGAGCAGTACTTC.

This clone has a handful of counts. The rearrangement joins TRBV11-3 to TRBJ1-4; D call uncertain. This CDR3 contains 17 residues. V shed 3 bases and J shed 0 bases, with 14 bases lying between them. The germline gives CDR1 SGHNT, CDR2 YENEEA. The CDR3 is CASSLRVSGATNEKLFF. The DNA for the CDR3 is TGTGCCAGCAGCTTGAGGGTTTCGGGTGCAACTAATGAAAAACTGTTTTTT. The variable domain in full, completed from reference TRBV11-3 and TRBJ1-4, reads EAGVVQSPRYKIIEKKQPVAFWCNPISGHNTLYWYLQNLGQGPELLIRYENEEAVDDSQLPKDRFSAERLKGVDSTLKIQPAELGDSAVYLCASSLRVSGATNEKLFFGSGTQLSVL.

Relative to its sample, this clone is medium-sized. This chain joins TRBV11-3 and TRBJ1-5; D call uncertain. CDR3 length equals 14 residues. In germline, CDR1 is SGHNT, CDR2 YENEEA. Trimming took 5 bases from V and 2 from J, leaving 10 bases between them. The CDR3 loop is CASSPPVGNQPQHF. The CDR3 region has the DNA TGTGCCAGCAGCCCCCCGGTGGGCAATCAGCCCCAGCATTTT.

This clone was picked up a small number of times. The chain has TRBV11-3 and TRBJ1-1, with D possibly matching TRBD1 (5 bases). V was pared by 2 bases and J by 3 bases, with 13 bases between. From germline, CDR1 is SGHNT and CDR2 YENEEA. This CDR3 has 15 amino acids. CDR3 amino acids: CASSLSPGSDTEAFF. DNA for the CDR3: TGTGCCAGCAGCTTATCCCCAGGGTCGGACACTGAAGCTTTCTTT. Variable domain in full (rest from reference TRBV11-3 and TRBJ1-1): EAGVVQSPRYKIIEKKQPVAFWCNPISGHNTLYWYLQNLGQGPELLIRYENEEAVDDSQLPKDRFSAERLKGVDSTLKIQPAELGDSAVYLCASSLSPGSDTEAFFGQGTRLTVV.

The sample holds one count of this clone. The V gene is TRBV7-6, the J gene TRBJ1-4, with a possible D match to TRBD1 (6 bases). Per germline, CDR1 SGHVS and CDR2 FNYEAQ. CDR3 length: 16 amino acids. With 3 bases removed from V and 5 bases from J, the gap between germline ends came to 16 bases. This CDR3 reads CASSLGAGKQNEKLFF. CDR3 nucleotides: TGTGCCAGCAGCTTGGGGGCTGGGAAACAGAATGAAAAACTGTTTTTT.

The chain couples TRBV9 to TRBJ2-3, with 8 bases identical to TRBD1. In germline, CDR1 is SGDLS, CDR2 YYNGEE. The V and J ends lost 4 bases and 2 bases, in that order; junction bases with no gene match: 3. This CDR3 region has 14 residues. CDR3 region: CASSLQGVTDTQYF. The CDR3 DNA reads TGTGCCAGCAGCCTACAGGGGGTCACAGATACGCAGTATTTT. The full variable domain, its missing parts supplied by reference TRBV9 and TRBJ2-3, is DSGVTQTPKHLITATGQRVTLRCSPRSGDLSVYWYQQSLDQGLQFLIQYYNGEERAKGNILERFSAQQFPDLHSELNLSSLELGDSALYFCASSLQGVTDTQYFGPGTRLTVL.

The chain combines TRBV23-1 with TRBJ1-2; a possible D gene is TRBD1 (5 bases). Being an ORF, TRBV23-1 has a function that is uncertain. Trimming took 3 bases from V and 5 from J, leaving 16 bases between them. This CDR3 comprises 15 residues. CDR3 protein: CASSHQVGGKYGYTF. The CDR3 nucleotides read TGCGCCAGCAGTCACCAGGTGGGGGGGAAGTATGGCTACACCTTC.

This clone came up a few times. V and J are TRBV19 and TRBJ1-1; 7 bases line up with TRBD1. In germline, CDR1 is LNHDA, CDR2 SQIVND (reference sequence). V lost 1 base, J lost 6 bases, and 2 bases stayed unmatched. The length of the CDR3 is 13 residues. The DNA of the CDR3 is TGTGCCAGTAGTATAGTGCAGGGGGCTGAAGCTTTCTTT. Translated: CASSIVQGAEAFF.

The chain links TRBV4-1 to TRBJ2-5; D is perhaps TRBD1 (6 bases). CDR1 MGHRA and CDR2 YSYEKL come from the germline V gene. Trimming took 0 bases from V and 3 from J, leaving 17 bases between them. The CDR3 has 17 residues. In nucleotides, the CDR3 is TGCGCCAGCAGCCAAGACGTGACAGGATTAAAGGAAGAGACCCAGTACTTC. Residues: CASSQDVTGLKEETQYF.

This clone has only a few counts. The V and J genes are TRBV4-1 and TRBJ1-2, with a weak D call TRBD1 (6 bases). CDR1 is MGHRA, CDR2 YSYEKL, per germline. This CDR3 spans 12 amino acids. V was cut by 5 bases and J by 7 bases, with 11 bases left in between. CDR3 nucleotides: TGCGCCAGCAGCTGGAAGGGGGTTGGCTACACCTTC. It encodes CASSWKGVGYTF.

The CDR3 DNA reads as TGCGCCAGCAGGAAACAGGGGGCGGCGGATGAGCAGTACTTC. Protein: CASRKQGAADEQYF. V gene TRBV5-1 combines with J gene TRBJ2-7, with 9 nucleotides matching TRBD1. Germline CDR1 and CDR2: SGHRS and YFSETQ. CDR3 length equals 14 residues. After removal of 5 bases from V and 7 bases from J, the junction contained 10 bases not matched to a gene. Filled out from reference TRBV5-1 and TRBJ2-7, the complete variable domain reads KAGVTQTPRYLIKTRGQQVTLSCSPISGHRSVSWYQQTPGQGLQFLFEYFSETQRNKGNFPGRFSGRQFSNSRSEMNVSTLELGDSALYLCASRKQGAADEQYFGPGTRLTVT.

V usage is TRBV29-1 and J usage is TRBJ2-5, with 7 nucleotides matching TRBD1. The CDR3 contains 12 residues. In germline, CDR1 is SQVTM, CDR2 ANQGSEA. Trimming at V came to 5 bases and at J to 4 bases, leaving 4 bases not matched to a gene. The CDR3 sequence is CSVNPGGETQYF. DNA of the CDR3: TGCAGCGTTAACCCAGGGGGAGAGACCCAGTACTTC.

This clone came up a few times. The gene calls are TRBV11-3 and TRBJ2-1; a possible D gene is TRBD2 (5 bases). The CDR3 sequence is 14 residues long. Germline-derived CDR1 and CDR2 are SGHNT and YENEEA. The V end was cut by 3 bases, the J end by 5 bases, with 11 bases between. The CDR3 nucleotides are TGTGCCAGCAGCTTCAGACCGGGAAACAATGAGCAGTTCTTC. Its protein is CASSFRPGNNEQFF. Complete variable domain (other parts from reference TRBV11-3 and TRBJ2-1): EAGVVQSPRYKIIEKKQPVAFWCNPISGHNTLYWYLQNLGQGPELLIRYENEEAVDDSQLPKDRFSAERLKGVDSTLKIQPAELGDSAVYLCASSFRPGNNEQFFGPGTRLTVL.

This clone is classed as medium-sized. The genes are TRBV11-3 and TRBJ2-7; TRBD2 might be the D (6 bases). The V gene's germline CDR1 is SGHNT and CDR2 YENEEA. Deletions cut 5 bases from V and 2 bases from J, with 13 bases between. This CDR3 contains 14 residues. The CDR3 loop is CASSRLVSAYEQYF. CDR3 DNA: TGTGCCAGCAGCCGACTAGTATCCGCCTACGAGCAGTACTTC.

The chain uses TRBV25-1 and TRBJ2-3; D is undetermined. With 3 bases removed from V and 4 bases from J, the gap between germline ends came to 11 bases. This CDR3 spans 14 amino acids. The germline V gene encodes CDR1 MGHDK and CDR2 SYGVNS. The CDR3 DNA sequence: TGTGCCAGCAGTGACTATGGAGTGTCAGATACGCAGTATTTT. Translating gives CASSDYGVSDTQYF.

CDR3 nucleotides: TGTGCCAGCAGTTCCAGGGGCTACTCCTACAATGAGCAGTTCTTC. Protein sequence: CASSSRGYSYNEQFF. The chain has TRBV6-8 and TRBJ2-1; D is perhaps TRBD1 (6 bases). Germline CDR1 is MNHGY and CDR2 is SAAAGT. V was shortened by 4 bases and J by 0 bases, with 10 bases between the two germline ends. CDR3 length: 15 residues.

This chain connects TRBV9 to TRBJ2-1; maybe TRBD1 (5 bases). Germline CDR1 and CDR2: SGDLS and YYNGEE. The CDR3 is 12 residues long. V lost 6 bases and J lost 3, with 7 bases in between. The CDR3 DNA follows: TGTGCCAGCACCGACAGCTACAATGAGCAGTTCTTC. Its protein is CASTDSYNEQFF.

Only a few counts were recorded for this clone. The chain couples TRBV9 to TRBJ2-1, with D perhaps TRBD2 (5 bases). The CDR3 covers 15 residues. V was shortened by 0 bases and J by 9 bases, with 16 bases between the two germline ends. In germline, CDR1 is SGDLS, CDR2 YYNGEE. The CDR3 loop is CASSVGGKLGAEQFF. The CDR3 bases are TGTGCCAGCAGCGTAGGCGGTAAGTTGGGAGCTGAGCAGTTCTTC.

The V and J genes are TRBV6-8 and TRBJ2-7; D uncertain. The V gene lost 0 bases and the J gene lost 7 bases, with 10 bases spanning the gap. CDR1 is MNHGY, CDR2 SAAAGT, per germline. This CDR3 is built from 13 residues. The CDR3 nucleotides are TGTGCCAGCAGTTACTCCCTATGGGGTGAGCAGTACTTC. Encoded protein: CASSYSLWGEQYF.

The V gene is TRBV6-8, the J gene TRBJ1-4, with 8 bases aligning to TRBD1. Germline CDR1 and CDR2: MNHGY and SAAAGT. This CDR3 is built from 15 residues. The V and J ends lost 7 bases and 4 bases, in that order; junction bases with no gene match: 8. The CDR3 coding sequence is TGTGCCAGCACCCCAGGGGGCAGGGGTAATGAAAAACTGTTTTTT. As protein: CASTPGGRGNEKLFF.

This clone is labeled medium-sized. The chain joins TRBV9 to TRBJ2-7; 9 nucleotides agree with TRBD1. V lost 3 bases to trimming and J lost 2 bases; unmatched junction nucleotides: 0. Looked up from germline, CDR1 is SGDLS and CDR2 is YYNGEE. The CDR3 spans 13 residues. The CDR3 DNA follows: TGTGCCAGCAGCGGACAGGGGGCCTACGAGCAGTACTTC. Translated: CASSGQGAYEQYF.